The 3 T cell receptor beta chains listed next were all sequenced from one sample in a study of CD8 T cells in ankylosing spondylitis. TCRdb called the 5' RACE reads again in MiXCR, with one record for every CDR3 protein. Of over 100,000 distinct CDR3 sequences listed, about an eighth are singletons. The sequenced material came from blood, either unsorted or a sorted T cell fraction (not recorded which). The receptors were gathered from a female donor with ankylosing spondylitis or in good health (not recorded which).

The chain joins TRBV27 to TRBJ1-1; 8 bases line up with TRBD1. CDR3 length: 14 residues. Losses at the gene ends were 6 bases for V and 5 bases for J; bases not matched to a gene: 8. Germline V lookup: CDR1 MNHEY, CDR2 SMNVEV (reference sequence). The CDR3 loop reads CASRLNQGATEAFF. CDR3 sequence (DNA): TGTGCCAGCAGGCTTAACCAGGGGGCAACTGAAGCTTTCTTT.

The rearrangement links TRBV2 to TRBJ2-7, with 7 bases matching TRBD2. Germline CDR1 and CDR2: SNHLY and FYNNEI. V dropped 8 bases and J dropped 1; count of bases not matched to a gene: 5. The CDR3 covers 13 residues. The CDR3 sequence: CASSWRESYEQYF. The DNA for the CDR3 is TGTGCCAGCTCGTGGCGGGAGTCCTACGAGCAGTACTTC.

This clonotype was observed many times. The chain has TRBV2 and TRBJ2-1; D is perhaps TRBD1 or TRBD2 (7 bases each). The CDR3 covers 16 residues. V lost 1 base to trimming and J lost 5 bases, with 15 bases between them. CDR1 and CDR2 (germline): SNHLY, FYNNEI. The CDR3 is CASSEERQGGNNEQFF. CDR3 sequence (DNA): TGTGCCAGCAGTGAAGAGAGACAGGGAGGGAACAATGAGCAGTTCTTC.